This T cell receptor beta chain was sequenced for a study of cytomegalovirus exposure and HLA in healthy donors. Data came from immunoSEQ multiplex PCR; TCRdb stores just in-frame clones and leaves some out. The data hold 150,000 to 200,000 clones, with approximately 86% observed a single time. Study-wide findings and caveats: Later, an analysis found that TCR clusters from the first cohort tended to co-occur in the 120 or so validation repertoires. The study flagged 150 to 200 TCR beta chains as cytomegalovirus-associated.

This CDR3 is built from 15 residues. V shed 5 bases and J shed 2 bases, with 15 bases lying between them. Germline values: CDR1 LNHNV, CDR2 YYDKDF (reference sequence). About this clone itself: Its antigen is undetermined.

J is TRBJ1-2 and V is TRBV15, with D possibly matching TRBD1 (6 bases). This TCR was recovered from a woman aged 18-35 years in good health and CMV-seronegative. Material: PBMCs. The CDR3 loop is CATSLGTSGNYGYTF. DNA of the CDR3: TGTGCCACCAGCTTGGGGACATCAGGCAACTATGGCTACACCTTC.